Listed here are 14 T cell receptor beta chains from one sample, sequenced in a study of T cells in women clearing cervical HPV infection. TCRdb's copy holds only in-frame clones and misses some; the assay was immunoSEQ multiplex PCR. The data include 30,000 to 50,000 clones; the top ten clones carry 4.5% to 6%. The specimen sequenced was blood buffy coat. The receptors originated from a woman between 18 and 69 years old with a cervical HPV16 infection that either progressed to CIN3+ or cleared (not recorded which).

A remark on this clone: The CDR3 is cut off 3 residues early in the read; its end comes from the germline J gene. This chain connects TRBV2 to TRBJ1-5, with 7 bases lining up with TRBD1. This CDR3 spans 15 amino acids. CDR1 is SNHLY, CDR2 FYNNEI, per germline. J lost 6 bases, V lost 6 bases, and 11 bases had no gene match. The sequenced part of the CDR3 DNA is TGTGCCAGCAGGGGCTCGACAGGGATCGGTCAGCCC. Protein sequence: CASRGSTGIGQP. The full CDR3 reads CASRGSTGIGQPQHF.

Points on this clone: The read gets to within 3 residues of the CDR3 end, and the germline J gene fills in the rest. The chain employs TRBV19 and TRBJ2-4; possibly TRBD1 for D (7 bases). V was pared by 5 bases and J by 0 bases, with 17 bases between. CDR3 length: 17 amino acids. Germline CDR1 LNHDA, CDR2 SQIVND (reference sequence). The CDR3: CASSPETGRLAKNIQYF. CDR3 DNA (partial): TGTGCCAGTAGTCCGGAGACAGGGAGGCTAGCCAAAAACATT.

With regard to this clone: The CDR3 extends 3 residues past the end of the read, so its final part is completed from the germline J gene. This chain links TRBV6-1 with TRBJ1-3, with TRBD1 as a possible D gene (5 bases). The CDR3 runs 14 residues. Per germline, CDR1 MNHNS and CDR2 SASEGT. Deletions cut 4 bases from V and 1 base from J, with 8 bases between. The CDR3: CASSARGSGNTIYF. The CDR3 bases that were read are TGTGCCAGCAGTGCGAGGGGTTCTGGAAACACC.

As regards this clone: The missing CDR3 end, 3 residues past where the read stops, is filled in from the germline J gene. The chain recombines TRBV10-3 with TRBJ2-3; 12 bases align to TRBD2. The J segment lost 6 bases and the V segment lost 6 bases, leaving 10 bases of the junction unmatched. The CDR3 contains 16 residues. Per the germline V gene, CDR1 is ENHRY and CDR2 is SYGVKD. The CDR3 is CAIRRTSGAQGDTQYF. The CDR3 DNA, read in part, is TGTGCCATCAGACGGACTAGCGGGGCCCAAGGGGATACG.

About this clone: The DNA ends 3 residues before the CDR3 does, and the rest of the CDR3 is filled in from the germline J gene. This chain uses TRBV19 with TRBJ1-1, with TRBD1 matching over 7 bases. Trimming cost V 2 bases and J 2 bases; bases outside gene matches: 8. CDR1 and CDR2 from the germline V gene are LNHDA and SQIVND (reference sequence). The CDR3 consists of 16 residues. The CDR3: CASSITGGGPNTEAFF. The CDR3 DNA, read in part, is TGTGCCAGTAGTATAACGGGAGGGGGCCCCAACACTGAA.

Note on this clone: The CDR3 is cut off 3 residues early in the read; its end comes from the germline J gene. This chain connects TRBV7-9 to TRBJ1-4; D may be TRBD1 (5 bases). This CDR3 region has 13 residues. CDR1 is SEHNR and CDR2 is FQNEAQ in the germline V gene (reference sequence). The CDR3 DNA, read in part, is TGTGCCAGCAGCCCCCTGGGGCCCGCCAAA. It yields the protein CASSPLGPAK. The full CDR3 protein reads CASSPLGPAKLFF. Full variable domain (missing parts from reference TRBV7-9 and TRBJ1-4): DTGVSQNPRHKITKRGQNVTFRCDPISEHNRLYWYRQTLGQGPEFLTYFQNEAQLEKSRLLSDRFSAERPKGSFSTLEIQRTEQGDSAMYLCASSPLGPAKLFFGSGTQLSVL.

CDR3 region: CATTWGLSGGEETQYF. The CDR3 DNA, read in part, is TGTGCCACCACTTGGGGTCTTAGCGGGGGGGAAGAGACC. The chain links TRBV24-1 to TRBJ2-5, with 11 bases aligning to TRBD2. The read finishes 3 residues shy of the CDR3 end, and the germline J gene is used to complete it. V gave up 8 bases and J gave up 3 bases; unmatched junction bases: 10. The CDR3 has 16 residues. Germline CDR1 reads KGHDR; CDR2 reads SFDVKD.

As concerns this clone: The read finishes 3 residues shy of the CDR3 end, and the germline J gene is used to complete it. The V gene is TRBV30, the J gene TRBJ2-5, with D perhaps matching TRBD2 (6 bases). Deletions cut 0 bases from V and 2 bases from J, with 13 bases between. This CDR3 comprises 15 residues. CDR1 is GTSNPN, CDR2 SVGIG, per germline (reference sequence). CDR3 bases read: TGTGCCTGGAGTGTACTGGGGACTTCACAAGAGACC. Amino acid sequence: CAWSVLGTSQET. The CDR3 reads in full as CAWSVLGTSQETQYF.

The DNA read from the CDR3 is TGTGCCTGGAGTGTGTCACAGGGGGGTAGTTCACCC. It specifies CAWSVSQGGSSP. From start to end, the CDR3 is CAWSVSQGGSSPLHF. The rearrangement links TRBV30 to TRBJ1-6; 8 positions match TRBD1. The CDR3 goes on 3 residues after the read ends, and that part is filled in from the germline J gene. Germline-derived CDR1 and CDR2 are GTSNPN and SVGIG (reference sequence). V shed 0 bases, J shed 9 bases, and the junction held 7 bases outside the gene matches. The CDR3 is 15 amino acids.

Details on this clone: The read ends 3 residues early relative to the CDR3; the germline J gene fills the gap. The rearrangement uses TRBV5-6 and TRBJ1-4; 7 nucleotides match TRBD1. The CDR3 totals 14 residues. Per the germline V gene, CDR1 is SGHDT and CDR2 is YYEEEE. J gave up 6 bases and V 3 bases, and 5 bases lay outside the gene matches. The sequenced CDR3 bases are TGTGCCAGCAGCTGGGCCGGGACAGATGAAAAA. This gives the protein CASSWAGTDEK. The entire CDR3 reads CASSWAGTDEKLFF.

As concerns this clone: The read halts 3 residues ahead of the CDR3 end, with the missing end drawn from the germline J gene. This rearrangement joins TRBV10-3 to TRBJ1-3; weak D call: TRBD1 (6 bases). CDR1 ENHRY and CDR2 SYGVKD come from the germline V gene. The CDR3 has 14 residues. V was trimmed by 6 bases and J by 1 base, leaving 10 bases between them. This CDR3 reads CAIRPDRSGNTIYF. The sequenced CDR3 bases are TGTGCCATCAGACCGGACAGATCTGGAAACACC.

Comments on this clone: The read ends 3 residues early relative to the CDR3; the germline J gene fills the gap. This chain links TRBV20-1 with TRBJ1-5, with 7 positions matching TRBD1. Trimming cost V 5 bases and J 0 bases; bases outside gene matches: 10. This CDR3 comprises 16 residues. Germline values: CDR1 DFQATT, CDR2 SNEGSKA (reference sequence). CDR3 sequence reads: CSAFGEGARSNQPQHF. The part of the CDR3 DNA that was read is TGCAGTGCTTTCGGGGAGGGGGCTCGTAGCAATCAGCCC.

In the case of this clone: The read ends 3 residues before the CDR3 terminus; that terminus is restored from the germline J gene. V gene TRBV18 combines with J gene TRBJ2-1, with 8 bases fitting TRBD2. This CDR3 has 15 amino acids. The V gene end was trimmed by 6 bases and the J gene end by 3 bases; junction bases not matched to a gene: 7. Germline V gives CDR1 KGHSH, CDR2 LQKENI. Incomplete CDR3 DNA: TGTGCCAGCTCTACACTAGCGGTGCTCTACAATGAG. As protein: CASSTLAVLYNE. The whole CDR3 protein reads CASSTLAVLYNEQFF.

Points on this clone: From the germline J gene comes the end of the CDR3, since the read stops 3 residues before it. This sequence joins TRBV12-3 or TRBV12-4 and TRBJ2-1; tentatively, D is TRBD1 (6 bases). V dropped 5 bases and J dropped 0 bases, with 11 bases sitting between them. CDR3 length: 15 residues. The sequenced CDR3 bases are TGTGCCAGCAGTCCCAGGGGAGTCTCCTACAATGAG. Translating gives CASSPRGVSYNE. The whole CDR3 protein is CASSPRGVSYNEQFF.